The clone carrying this T cell receptor beta chain appeared many times. Its antigen is currently unknown. The CDR3 consists of 13 residues. Per germline, CDR1 SGHRS and CDR2 YFSETQ. Trimming removed 4 bases at V and 5 bases at J, with 9 bases between. Researchers made TCR beta libraries by using iRepertoire HTBI primers and running Arm-PCR on CDR3 regions. TCRdb re-called the multiplex PCR reads with MiXCR, one entry per CDR3 protein. The data hold approximately 350,000 distinct CDR3 sequences, with around 15% observed a single time. Time point meaning: newly diagnosed GD, antithyroid drugs for less than 3 months. Making the TCR library involved RNA that had been extracted from PBMCs. Patients came from an endocrinology department in Xi'an, China. This sample is drawn from a study of regulatory T cells in long-lasting Graves disease. General study points: TRBV28, TRBJ1-2 and TRBJ2-5 were favored in persistent disease.

The sample was also linked to a second study, of T cells in Graves' hyperthyroidism and ophthalmopathy. That paper notes: On the basis of clinical symptoms, serum thyroxine and TRAb, thyroid ultrasound and orbital computed tomography, diagnoses were made.

The sequence derives from a woman between 18 and 30 years old with Graves disease. The V call is TRBV5-1, the J call TRBJ2-2, with D possibly being TRBD1 or TRBD2 (5 bases each). The material was peripheral blood mononuclear cells (PBMCs), obtained at new diagnosis, from a patient treated with antithyroid drugs. DNA of the CDR3: TGCGCCAGCAGCAGGGACCAAACCGGGGAGCTGTTTTTT. Translated, it gives CASSRDQTGELFF.